This T cell receptor (beta chain) was recorded in a study of shared clonotypes between healthy human individuals. General study points: When naive CD4 clonotypes were compared across a few donors, 4% to 6.5% were shared. Clonotypes which were not shared had lower generation probabilities than clonotypes that all four donors shared. Only blood was sampled, and tissue TCR repertoires likely differ from blood ones.

It was CD45RO-negative cells, positively selected for CCR7, that made up naive CD8 cells, with terminally differentiated effector memory CD45RA+ cells excluded. Points on this clone: What it recognizes is unknown.

The CDR3 is 15 residues long. Trimming removed 4 bases from V and 4 bases from J; junction bases left unmatched: 4. Looked up from germline, CDR1 is MGHDK and CDR2 is SYGVNS. Method: immunoSEQ multiplex PCR; TCRdb's copy keeps in-frame clones and lacks some. The table lists around 1.9 million clones, around 95% of them singletons, with around 1.7% in the top ten. The chain carries TRBV25-1 and TRBJ2-1; TRBD1 matches at 10 bases. The sequencing input was naive CD8+ T cells from PBMCs. The origin of this receptor is a man between 18 and 29 years old in good health. Some clones in this sample may be carry-over from other donors' samples. CDR3 sequence (DNA): TGTGCCAGCAGTGGTCGGGGACAGGGGTACAATGAGCAGTTCTTC. Translation gives CASSGRGQGYNEQFF.